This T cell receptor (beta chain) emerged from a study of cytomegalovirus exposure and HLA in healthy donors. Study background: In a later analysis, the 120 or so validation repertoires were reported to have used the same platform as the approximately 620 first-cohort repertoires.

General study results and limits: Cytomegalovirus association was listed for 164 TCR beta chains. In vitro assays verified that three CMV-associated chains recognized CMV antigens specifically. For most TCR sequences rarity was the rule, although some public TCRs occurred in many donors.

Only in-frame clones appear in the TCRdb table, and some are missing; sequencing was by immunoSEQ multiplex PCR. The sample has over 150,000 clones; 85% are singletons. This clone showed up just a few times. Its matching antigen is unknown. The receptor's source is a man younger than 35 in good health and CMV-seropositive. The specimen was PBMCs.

The CDR3 coding sequence is TGCGCCAGCAGCTGGGGGAGGGGAGGCTATGGCTACACCTTC. The encoded protein is CASSWGRGGYGYTF. The chain couples TRBV5-1 to TRBJ1-2, with D possibly TRBD1 on 5 matching bases. CDR1 SGHRS and CDR2 YFSETQ come from the germline V gene. Trimming pared 3 bases from V and 4 bases from J, leaving 13 bases between. This CDR3 has 14 amino acids. Variable domain in full (rest from reference TRBV5-1 and TRBJ1-2): KAGVTQTPRYLIKTRGQQVTLSCSPISGHRSVSWYQQTPGQGLQFLFEYFSETQRNKGNFPGRFSGRQFSNSRSEMNVSTLELGDSALYLCASSWGRGGYGYTFGSGTRLTVV.